A selection of T cell receptor beta chains follows, all from one sample in a study of cytomegalovirus exposure and HLA in healthy donors. Measured with immunoSEQ multiplex PCR; TCRdb has only the in-frame clones, and not every one. The repertoire holds approximately 130,000 clones, with roughly 89% as singletons. The sample was PBMCs. Receptor source: a young woman in good health and CMV-seronegative. Both conserved end residues are part of each CDR3. The D gene is left open where the match is weak. Size is stated for part of the rows, as once, few or many counts, or as a class when the clone is expanded.

j_gene: TRBJ2-2
len: 17
v_gene: TRBV11-2
abundance: -
d_gene: -
CDR3nt: TGTGCCAGCAGCTTAAATAGTCTCGCAGGGAACACCGGGGAGCTGTTTTTT
CDR3aa: CASSLNSLAGNTGELFF

j_gene: TRBJ2-7
len: 14
v_gene: TRBV5-1
abundance: -
d_gene: -
CDR3nt: TGCGCCAGCAGCTCGACAGGCTACCCCTACGAGCAGTACTTC
CDR3aa: CASSSTGYPYEQYF

j_gene: TRBJ1-5
len: 13
v_gene: TRBV14
abundance: once
d_gene: -
CDR3nt: TGTGCCAGCAGCCAAGCTGGCAATCAGCCCCAGCATTTT
CDR3aa: CASSQAGNQPQHF

j_gene: TRBJ1-5
len: 15
v_gene: TRBV28
abundance: -
d_gene: TRBD1
CDR3nt: TGTGCCAGCAGTGTCTTTGGACAGGGAAGTCAGCCCCAGCATTTT
CDR3aa: CASSVFGQGSQPQHF

j_gene: TRBJ1-2
len: 13
v_gene: TRBV19
abundance: -
d_gene: -
CDR3nt: TGTGCCAGTAGTCTACCGACAGGCTATGGCTACACCTTC
CDR3aa: CASSLPTGYGYTF

j_gene: TRBJ1-6
len: 15
v_gene: TRBV7-9
abundance: -
d_gene: -
CDR3nt: TGTGCCAGCAGCCTGTCGGGACTCTGGAGTTCACCCCTCCACTTT
CDR3aa: CASSLSGLWSSPLHF

j_gene: TRBJ2-1
len: 14
v_gene: TRBV7-6
abundance: -
d_gene: TRBD1
CDR3nt: TGTGCCAGCGGTCCGGGACAGGGCCCCAATGAGCAGTTCTTC
CDR3aa: CASGPGQGPNEQFF

j_gene: TRBJ2-3
len: 15
v_gene: TRBV25-1
abundance: -
d_gene: TRBD1
CDR3nt: TGTGCCAGCAGCGATGACAGGGGGGCGGCAGATACGCAGTATTTT
CDR3aa: CASSDDRGAADTQYF

j_gene: TRBJ2-1
len: 10
v_gene: TRBV20-1
abundance: -
d_gene: -
CDR3nt: TGCAGTGCTAGCCGGAATGAGCAGTTCTTC
CDR3aa: CSASRNEQFF

j_gene: TRBJ1-1
len: 13
v_gene: TRBV6-4
abundance: -
d_gene: -
CDR3nt: TGTGCCAGCAGTGACCCTCTCAGGGGTGTCGCTTTCTTT
CDR3aa: CASSDPLRGVAFF

j_gene: TRBJ1-3
len: 15
v_gene: TRBV30
abundance: -
d_gene: -
CDR3nt: TGTGCCTGGAGTCATACAGGGAGCTCTGGAAACACCATATATTTT
CDR3aa: CAWSHTGSSGNTIYF

j_gene: TRBJ2-6
len: 18
v_gene: TRBV5-5
abundance: many
d_gene: -
CDR3nt: TGTGCCAGCAGCCCTGGAGGCGCCTCTGTAGCTGGGGCCAACGTCCTGACTTTC
CDR3aa: CASSPGGASVAGANVLTF

j_gene: TRBJ2-5
len: 13
v_gene: TRBV27
abundance: -
d_gene: TRBD1
CDR3nt: TGTGCCAGCACAACAGGGGTAGGGGAGACCCAGTACTTC
CDR3aa: CASTTGVGETQYF

j_gene: TRBJ1-2
len: 13
v_gene: TRBV7-9
abundance: -
d_gene: -
CDR3nt: TGTGCCAGCAGCTTACAGGCACCTCTGGGCTACACCTTC
CDR3aa: CASSLQAPLGYTF

j_gene: TRBJ2-3
len: 12
v_gene: TRBV7-2
abundance: -
d_gene: -
CDR3nt: TGTGCCAGCAGCTCGTATCTAGATACGCAGTATTTT
CDR3aa: CASSSYLDTQYF

j_gene: TRBJ2-1
len: 16
v_gene: TRBV6-5
abundance: once
d_gene: TRBD2
CDR3nt: TGTGCCAGCAGTTACGCCGGGGCTAGCGGGAACAATGAGCAGTTCTTC
CDR3aa: CASSYAGASGNNEQFF

j_gene: TRBJ1-2
len: 14
v_gene: TRBV6-5
abundance: -
d_gene: -
CDR3nt: TGTGCCAGCAGTTATGCGCTCTCTAACTATGGCTACACCTTC
CDR3aa: CASSYALSNYGYTF

j_gene: TRBJ1-1
len: 15
v_gene: TRBV5-6
abundance: -
d_gene: -
CDR3nt: TGTGCCAGCAGCTTGGTGAGGGCAGCGAACACTGAAGCTTTCTTT
CDR3aa: CASSLVRAANTEAFF

j_gene: TRBJ2-1
len: 17
v_gene: TRBV2
abundance: -
d_gene: TRBD2
CDR3nt: TGTGCCAGCAGAACCACTGGACTAGCAGCTGCTGACAATGAGCAGTTCTTC
CDR3aa: CASRTTGLAAADNEQFF

j_gene: TRBJ2-5
len: 16
v_gene: TRBV5-1
abundance: -
d_gene: TRBD2
CDR3nt: TGCGCCAGCAGCGTAACACTAGCGGGGGGGCAAGAGACCCAGTACTTC
CDR3aa: CASSVTLAGGQETQYF

j_gene: TRBJ1-4
len: 12
v_gene: TRBV30
abundance: -
d_gene: -
CDR3nt: TGTGCCTGGAGTGAGGCGACAGACAAACTGTTTTTT
CDR3aa: CAWSEATDKLFF

j_gene: TRBJ2-7
len: 13
v_gene: TRBV7-9
abundance: few
d_gene: TRBD2
CDR3nt: TGTGCCAGCAGCACTCGACTAGCCAACGAGCAGTACTTC
CDR3aa: CASSTRLANEQYF

j_gene: TRBJ1-6
len: 14
v_gene: TRBV4-3
abundance: -
d_gene: -
CDR3nt: TGCGCCAGCAGCCCACAGGGCGTTAATTCACCCCTCCACTTT
CDR3aa: CASSPQGVNSPLHF

j_gene: TRBJ2-7
len: 14
v_gene: TRBV7-8
abundance: -
d_gene: TRBD1
CDR3nt: TGTGCCAGCAGCTACCGGGACAGCACCTACGAGCAGTACTTC
CDR3aa: CASSYRDSTYEQYF

j_gene: TRBJ1-2
len: 17
v_gene: TRBV30
abundance: -
d_gene: TRBD1
CDR3nt: TGTGCCTGGAGTGTAAATAGAGACGGGACAGACTACTATGGCTACCCCTTC
CDR3aa: CAWSVNRDGTDYYGYPF

j_gene: TRBJ1-1
len: 14
v_gene: TRBV2
abundance: once
d_gene: -
CDR3nt: TGTGCCAGCAGTGAAGGGAGCTGGAACACTGAAGCTTTCTTT
CDR3aa: CASSEGSWNTEAFF

j_gene: TRBJ2-1
len: 15
v_gene: TRBV13
abundance: -
d_gene: -
CDR3nt: TGTGCCAGCAGCCAGGGCCTAGACAAATACAATGAGCAGTTCTTC
CDR3aa: CASSQGLDKYNEQFF

j_gene: TRBJ2-7
len: 12
v_gene: TRBV18
abundance: once
d_gene: TRBD1
CDR3nt: TGTGCCAGCTCACCTACAGGGGACGAGCAGTACTTC
CDR3aa: CASSPTGDEQYF

j_gene: TRBJ2-7
len: 15
v_gene: TRBV19
abundance: -
d_gene: TRBD1
CDR3nt: TGTGCCAGTAGGCGGGCCGGGACAGAGCTCTACGAGCAGTACTTC
CDR3aa: CASRRAGTELYEQYF

j_gene: TRBJ2-5
len: 14
v_gene: TRBV7-8
abundance: -
d_gene: -
CDR3nt: TGTGCCAGCAGCTTAGGTGCGGGGACCGGAGGGCAGTACTTC
CDR3aa: CASSLGAGTGGQYF

j_gene: TRBJ2-7
len: 15
v_gene: TRBV19
abundance: -
d_gene: -
CDR3nt: TGTGCCAGTAGTATAGCATTGGGCCCCAGCTACGAGCAGTACTTC
CDR3aa: CASSIALGPSYEQYF

j_gene: TRBJ1-5
len: 15
v_gene: TRBV5-7
abundance: -
d_gene: -
CDR3nt: TGTGCCAGCAGCTTTAGAAGACAGAACAATCAGCCCCAGCATTTT
CDR3aa: CASSFRRQNNQPQHF

j_gene: TRBJ2-2
len: 21
v_gene: TRBV7-8
abundance: -
d_gene: TRBD1
CDR3nt: TGTGCCAGCAGCTTAACCCCCCCTGCCGGGACAGGGTTCGCGAACACCGGGGAGCTGTTTTTT
CDR3aa: CASSLTPPAGTGFANTGELFF

j_gene: TRBJ2-1
len: 13
v_gene: TRBV29-1
abundance: -
d_gene: TRBD2
CDR3nt: TGCAGCGTTAGGTCTAGCGGATACAATGAGCAGTTCTTC
CDR3aa: CSVRSSGYNEQFF

j_gene: TRBJ2-3
len: 16
v_gene: TRBV7-9
abundance: -
d_gene: TRBD2
CDR3nt: TGTGCCAGCAGCTTAAGACTAGCGGGAGCCGGAGATACGCAGTATTTT
CDR3aa: CASSLRLAGAGDTQYF

j_gene: TRBJ2-5
len: 15
v_gene: TRBV7-2
abundance: -
d_gene: TRBD1
CDR3nt: TGTGCCAGCAGCTTAGGCAGGGGGCGCCGAGAGACCCAGTACTTC
CDR3aa: CASSLGRGRRETQYF

j_gene: TRBJ1-1
len: 13
v_gene: TRBV7-9
abundance: once
d_gene: -
CDR3nt: TGTGCCAGCAGCTTAAACAGGGACACTGAAGCTTTCTTT
CDR3aa: CASSLNRDTEAFF

j_gene: TRBJ2-1
len: 11
v_gene: TRBV7-2
abundance: -
d_gene: -
CDR3nt: TGTGCCAGCAGCTTTACGGGGGAGCAGTTCTTC
CDR3aa: CASSFTGEQFF

j_gene: TRBJ1-2
len: 16
v_gene: TRBV7-9
abundance: -
d_gene: TRBD1
CDR3nt: TGTGCCAGCAGCTTAGGCGGGACAGGGTCACGAAATGGCTACACCTTC
CDR3aa: CASSLGGTGSRNGYTF

j_gene: TRBJ2-4
len: 14
v_gene: TRBV5-6
abundance: -
d_gene: TRBD1
CDR3nt: TGTGCCAGCAGCTCCGGGACAGGGGAAAACATTCAGTACTTC
CDR3aa: CASSSGTGENIQYF

j_gene: TRBJ2-3
len: 15
v_gene: TRBV7-9
abundance: -
d_gene: -
CDR3nt: TGTGCCAGCACCCCGGGGCTAGCGAACACAGATACGCAGTATTTT
CDR3aa: CASTPGLANTDTQYF

j_gene: TRBJ2-1
len: 17
v_gene: TRBV27
abundance: -
d_gene: -
CDR3nt: TGTGCCAGCAGTTTAAGAAAGACTCCCTGGCGGTACAATGAGCAGTTCTTC
CDR3aa: CASSLRKTPWRYNEQFF

j_gene: TRBJ2-7
len: 15
v_gene: TRBV7-2
abundance: -
d_gene: -
CDR3nt: TGTGCCAGCAGCTTAGACGCCCGCACATCCTACGAGCAGTACTTC
CDR3aa: CASSLDARTSYEQYF

j_gene: TRBJ2-7
len: 10
v_gene: TRBV28
abundance: -
d_gene: -
CDR3nt: TGTGCCAGCAGCCTCCACGAGCAGTACTTC
CDR3aa: CASSLHEQYF

j_gene: TRBJ2-7
len: 15
v_gene: TRBV28
abundance: -
d_gene: TRBD1
CDR3nt: TGTGCCAGCAGTCTACCGGGACAGGGGTCCTACGAGCAGTACTTC
CDR3aa: CASSLPGQGSYEQYF

j_gene: TRBJ1-4
len: 17
v_gene: TRBV28
abundance: -
d_gene: -
CDR3nt: TGTGCCAGCAGTCAAGGACTAATCCTAACAACTAATGAAAAACTGTTTTTT
CDR3aa: CASSQGLILTTNEKLFF

j_gene: TRBJ1-1
len: 13
v_gene: TRBV28
abundance: -
d_gene: -
CDR3nt: TGTGCCAGCAGTTCCCACAGCAACACTGAAGCTTTCTTT
CDR3aa: CASSSHSNTEAFF

j_gene: TRBJ1-2
len: 14
v_gene: TRBV6-5
abundance: -
d_gene: -
CDR3nt: TGTGCCAGCAGTTACTCGACAGGAACTTATAGCTACACCTTC
CDR3aa: CASSYSTGTYSYTF

j_gene: TRBJ2-3
len: 16
v_gene: TRBV5-1
abundance: few
d_gene: TRBD2
CDR3nt: TGCGCCAGCAGCGCGGACGGGACTAGCGGGGCAGATACGCAGTATTTT
CDR3aa: CASSADGTSGADTQYF

j_gene: TRBJ2-4
len: 18
v_gene: TRBV7-2
abundance: -
d_gene: -
CDR3nt: TGTGCCAGCAGCCCCTGGGGTGAGATGGGGCTAGCCAAAAACATTCAGTACTTC
CDR3aa: CASSPWGEMGLAKNIQYF

j_gene: TRBJ1-2
len: 15
v_gene: TRBV18
abundance: -
d_gene: TRBD1
CDR3nt: TGTGCCAGCTCTAGACAACAGGGGGAGAATAATGGCTACACCTTC
CDR3aa: CASSRQQGENNGYTF

j_gene: TRBJ2-1
len: 15
v_gene: TRBV13
abundance: -
d_gene: -
CDR3nt: TGTGCCAGCAGCCCCCGTGAAGGGAGCTGGAATGAGCAGTTCTTC
CDR3aa: CASSPREGSWNEQFF

j_gene: TRBJ1-2
len: 16
v_gene: TRBV4-2
abundance: -
d_gene: -
CDR3nt: TGTGCCAGCAGCCAAGCTTGGGAGGGGTTTAACTATGGCTACACCTTC
CDR3aa: CASSQAWEGFNYGYTF

j_gene: TRBJ1-2
len: 15
v_gene: TRBV28
abundance: -
d_gene: TRBD1
CDR3nt: TGTGCCAGCAGTCTCCCCGGGACAGGGGGCTTGGGCTACACCTTC
CDR3aa: CASSLPGTGGLGYTF

j_gene: TRBJ2-7
len: 14
v_gene: TRBV6-5
abundance: -
d_gene: TRBD2
CDR3nt: TGTGCCAGCAGGAACGGACTAGCGGGAGAAAAGCAGTACTTC
CDR3aa: CASRNGLAGEKQYF

j_gene: TRBJ2-3
len: 17
v_gene: TRBV11-2
abundance: -
d_gene: -
CDR3nt: TGTGCCAGCAGCTTAGACGGTGAGCGGCACCCGAGGGATACGCAGTATTTT
CDR3aa: CASSLDGERHPRDTQYF

j_gene: TRBJ1-2
len: 13
v_gene: TRBV2
abundance: -
d_gene: TRBD1
CDR3nt: TGTGCCAGCAGAGACAGGGCCAACTATGGCTACACCTTC
CDR3aa: CASRDRANYGYTF